Presented here are 30 T cell receptor beta chains from one specimen sequenced in a study of identifying expanded T cells in peripheral blood. Clones were sequenced by immunoSEQ multiplex PCR, and TCRdb holds only the in-frame ones, with some missing. Altogether under 95,000 clones are present, around 89% being singletons, with the ten largest covering roughly 3.1%. The sample was blood. The receptors here all came from a person between 18 and 70 years old in good health.

The V and J genes are TRBV7-2 and TRBJ2-7, with D hard to call. CDR1 and CDR2 from the germline V gene are SGHTA and FQGNSA. The V and J ends lost 7 bases and 3 bases respectively, with 16 bases between them. This CDR3 is 14 amino acids long. The CDR3 here is CASTPAPRFYEQYF. The CDR3 region has the DNA TGTGCCAGCACCCCAGCCCCCAGGTTCTACGAGCAGTACTTC.

The CDR3 is CATKTDTYEQYF. The DNA of the CDR3 is TGTGCCACCAAAACCGACACCTACGAGCAGTACTTC. The chain is built from TRBV2 and TRBJ2-7; no clear D gene. Per the germline V gene, CDR1 is SNHLY and CDR2 is FYNNEI. V was pared by 10 bases and J by 2 bases, with 12 bases between. This CDR3 spans 12 amino acids.

The chain links TRBV5-5 to TRBJ2-3; maybe TRBD1 (6 bases). This CDR3 is built from 15 residues. The germline gives CDR1 SGHKS, CDR2 YYEKEE (reference sequence). V lost 4 bases to trimming and J lost 2 bases, with 14 bases between them. The CDR3 DNA reads as TGTGCCAGCAGCCTGACAGGCCATGTCACAGATACGCAGTATTTT. It codes for CASSLTGHVTDTQYF.

The chain has TRBV11-2 and TRBJ2-5, with a tentative D call TRBD1 (6 bases). The CDR3 is 14 amino acids. In germline, CDR1 is SGHAT, CDR2 FQNNGV. V was clipped by 3 bases and J by 4 bases, with 12 bases between them. The CDR3, as DNA: TGTGCCAGCAGCTTTAGTCTGGGGGCAGAGACCCAGTACTTC. It translates to CASSFSLGAETQYF.

The gene calls are TRBV5-5 and TRBJ2-7; D is possibly TRBD2 (6 bases). This CDR3 comprises 16 residues. V was pared by 7 bases and J by 3 bases, with 23 bases between. Germline V gene data show CDR1 as SGHKS and CDR2 as YYEKEE (reference sequence). The CDR3 loop reads CASQQGGGGGLYEQYF. The CDR3 bases are TGTGCCAGCCAGCAGGGAGGAGGTGGGGGACTCTACGAGCAGTACTTC. The full variable domain, in which reference TRBV5-5 and TRBJ2-7 provide the parts outside the CDR3, is DAGVTQSPTHLIKTRGQQVTLRCSPISGHKSVSWYQQVLGQGPQFIFQYYEKEERGRGNFPDRFSARQFPNYSSELNVNALLLGDSALYLCASQQGGGGGLYEQYFGPGTRLTVT.

The chain uses TRBV29-1 and TRBJ2-5; TRBD1 is a possible D gene (6 bases). Germline assignment: CDR1 SQVTM and CDR2 ANQGSEA. V lost 8 bases and J 3 bases, leaving 22 bases between the germline ends. This CDR3 spans 15 amino acids. As DNA, the CDR3 is TGCAGCTCGAGAGACACAGGGAAAGGAAAAGAGACCCAGTACTTC. This translates into CSSRDTGKGKETQYF.

This clone is a singleton in its sample. This chain uses TRBV11-2 with TRBJ2-5; TRBD1 or TRBD2 may be the D gene (5 bases each). The germline CDR1 and CDR2 sequences are SGHAT and FQNNGV. The germline V and J ends were trimmed by 2 bases and 3 bases, with 13 bases remaining between them. The CDR3 is 15 residues long. In DNA, the CDR3 is TGTGCCAGCAGCTTATACTCGGGGCTAGAAGAGACCCAGTACTTC. Protein product: CASSLYSGLEETQYF.

The rearrangement links TRBV7-2 to TRBJ1-2; 8 bases align to TRBD1. CDR1 and CDR2 (germline): SGHTA, FQGNSA. There are 17 residues in the CDR3. The V gene end was trimmed by 5 bases and the J gene end by 5 bases; junction bases not matched to a gene: 16. The CDR3 region has the DNA TGTGCCAGCAGCCCTCAGGCGGATGGACAGGGAGAGTATGGCTACACCTTC. Translating gives CASSPQADGQGEYGYTF.

This clone was recorded only once. The chain couples TRBV5-6 to TRBJ1-1, with 7 bases identical to TRBD1. The CDR3 totals 12 residues. Germline V gene data show CDR1 as SGHDT and CDR2 as YYEEEE. The V and J ends lost 3 bases and 9 bases, in that order; junction bases with no gene match: 5. CDR3 in amino acids: CASSSGGVQAFF. The CDR3 nucleotides read TGTGCCAGCAGCTCAGGGGGGGTACAAGCTTTCTTT.

V gene TRBV27 combines with J gene TRBJ2-7; D is perhaps TRBD1 (6 bases). Trimming shortened V by 2 bases and J by 7 bases, and 21 bases separated the two germline ends. Per the germline V gene, CDR1 is MNHEY and CDR2 is SMNVEV (reference sequence). The CDR3 runs 16 residues. CDR3 in amino acids: CASSLTGSSHLGEQYF. In DNA, the CDR3 is TGTGCCAGCAGTTTAACAGGGTCTTCCCATTTGGGGGAGCAGTACTTC.

The chain couples TRBV19 to TRBJ2-1; 13 bases map to TRBD2. The CDR3 is 16 amino acids. Per the germline V gene, CDR1 is LNHDA and CDR2 is SQIVND (reference sequence). The trim removed 6 bases at V and 6 bases at J, leaving 8 bases unmatched. CDR3 sequence reads: CASRRTSGSPGNEQFF. CDR3 coding DNA: TGTGCCAGTAGACGGACTAGCGGGAGTCCCGGCAATGAGCAGTTCTTC.

This chain joins TRBV9 and TRBJ2-2; the D gene is possibly TRBD2 (6 bases). The CDR3 is 14 residues long. Germline V gene data show CDR1 as SGDLS and CDR2 as YYNGEE. Trimming shortened V by 4 bases and J by 5 bases, and 12 bases separated the two germline ends. CDR3 protein: CASSRMGGTGELFF. The CDR3 bases are TGTGCCAGCAGCCGAATGGGGGGAACCGGGGAGCTGTTTTTT.

The CDR3 DNA reads as TGTGCCAGCAGTGACTTGGGACAGGGGGTTTACGAGCAGTACTTC. Amino acid sequence: CASSDLGQGVYEQYF. The V and J genes are TRBV2 and TRBJ2-7, with 11 positions matching TRBD1. Trimming removed 3 bases from V and 4 bases from J; junction bases left unmatched: 5. Germline CDR1 and CDR2: SNHLY and FYNNEI. The CDR3 has 15 residues.

V and J are TRBV27 and TRBJ1-2; no clear D gene. V lost 0 bases to trimming and J lost 4 bases, with 12 bases between them. In germline, CDR1 is MNHEY, CDR2 SMNVEV (reference sequence). CDR3 length equals 15 residues. The CDR3 sequence: CASSLSRGLSYGYTF. The CDR3 nucleotides read TGTGCCAGCAGTTTATCGCGGGGTCTGAGCTATGGCTACACCTTC.

This chain uses TRBV7-7 with TRBJ1-1; D not certain. CDR1 and CDR2 from the germline V gene are SSHAT and FNYEAQ (reference sequence). Trimming took 5 bases from V and 0 from J, leaving 7 bases between them. This CDR3 spans 13 amino acids. The CDR3 nucleotides are TGTGCCAGCAGCCAATATCTGAACACTGAAGCTTTCTTT. As protein: CASSQYLNTEAFF. Drawing the rest from reference TRBV7-7 and TRBJ1-1, the complete variable domain is GAGVSQSPRYKVTKRGQDVTLRCDPISSHATLYWYQQALGQGPEFLTYFNYEAQPDKSGLPSDRFSAERPEGSISTLTIQRTEQRDSAMYRCASSQYLNTEAFFGQGTRLTVV.

This chain connects TRBV11-2 to TRBJ2-7, with D hard to call. Germline assignment: CDR1 SGHAT and CDR2 FQNNGV. Trimming took off 2 bases at V and 3 bases at J, with 23 bases between the two ends. This CDR3 has 18 residues. CDR3 region: CASSLTFQSAALYYEQYF. In DNA form, the CDR3 reads TGTGCCAGCAGCTTAACCTTCCAATCGGCAGCCCTATACTACGAGCAGTACTTC.

This chain connects TRBV11-2 to TRBJ1-5; weak D call: TRBD1 (6 bases). The germline CDR1 and CDR2 sequences are SGHAT and FQNNGV. V lost 1 base, J lost 0 bases, and 10 bases lay in between. The CDR3 length is 16 residues. CDR3 nucleotides: TGTGCCAGCAGCTTAGGGACAGCTTATAGCAATCAGCCCCAGCATTTT. It encodes CASSLGTAYSNQPQHF.

This chain connects TRBV18 to TRBJ2-2; 8 bases fit TRBD1. Germline CDR1 reads KGHSH; CDR2 reads LQKENI. The CDR3 consists of 14 residues. The V and J ends lost 5 bases and 6 bases, in that order; junction bases with no gene match: 5. The CDR3 reads CASSRTGSPGELFF. The CDR3 DNA follows: TGTGCCAGCTCAAGGACAGGGAGTCCCGGGGAGCTGTTTTTT.

The chain has TRBV4-1 and TRBJ1-3; D gene ambiguous. Germline CDR1 reads MGHRA; CDR2 reads YSYEKL. Trimming cost V 6 bases and J 0 bases, with 12 bases left between them. This CDR3 is built from 15 residues. CDR3: CASSPDTSSGNTIYF. In DNA, the CDR3 is TGCGCCAGCAGTCCCGACACTAGCTCTGGAAACACCATATATTTT.

This chain links TRBV9 with TRBJ2-3, with 8 positions matching TRBD2. There are 15 residues in the CDR3. With 4 bases clipped from V and 8 bases from J, the junction kept 12 bases outside the gene matches. Germline V gives CDR1 SGDLS, CDR2 YYNGEE. The CDR3 loop reads CASSQREREMGTQYF. The DNA for the CDR3 is TGTGCCAGCAGCCAGCGAGAGCGGGAGATGGGTACGCAGTATTTT.

The V call is TRBV4-2, the J call TRBJ1-3; TRBD1 aligns across 9 bases. Germline CDR1 is LGHNA and CDR2 is YNFKEQ. The ends lost 4 bases at V and 4 bases at J; junction bases unmatched: 5. The CDR3 has 15 residues. As DNA, the CDR3 is TGTGCCAGCAGCCGAGGGACAGGGAACGGAAACACCATATATTTT. Translating gives CASSRGTGNGNTIYF.

The rearrangement links TRBV5-1 to TRBJ2-7; D remains ambiguous. Germline CDR1 reads SGHRS; CDR2 reads YFSETQ. There are 14 residues in the CDR3. V dropped 3 bases and J dropped 1 base, with 11 bases sitting between them. Here the CDR3 DNA reads TGCGCCAGCAGCTGGGGTGGGGATTCCTACGAGCAGTACTTC. Residues: CASSWGGDSYEQYF.

This chain joins TRBV5-4 and TRBJ1-1; TRBD1 matches 11 bases. Germline CDR1 SGHNT, CDR2 YYREEE (reference sequence). The CDR3 has 14 residues. J was trimmed by 4 bases and V by 4 bases; bases with no gene match: 3. This CDR3 is CASSGGQGVTEAFF. CDR3 in DNA: TGTGCCAGCAGCGGGGGACAGGGGGTCACTGAAGCTTTCTTT. Drawing the rest from reference TRBV5-4 and TRBJ1-1, the complete variable domain is ETGVTQSPTHLIKTRGQQVTLRCSSQSGHNTVSWYQQALGQGPQFIFQYYREEENGRGNFPPRFSGLQFPNYSSELNVNALELDDSALYLCASSGGQGVTEAFFGQGTRLTVV.

This clone was recorded only once. This chain joins TRBV6-5 and TRBJ2-7; perhaps TRBD1 as D (5 bases). Germline V lookup: CDR1 MNHEY, CDR2 SVGAGI. V lost 5 bases and J 1 base, leaving 12 bases between the germline ends. The CDR3 length is 14 residues. The CDR3 spells CASSGQGTSYEQYF. Written as DNA, the CDR3 is TGTGCCAGCAGTGGTCAGGGCACTTCCTACGAGCAGTACTTC.

This rearrangement joins TRBV5-4 to TRBJ2-3, with D unclear. The CDR3 extends over 15 amino acids. CDR1 is SGHNT and CDR2 is YYREEE in the germline V gene (reference sequence). Trimming took off 0 bases at V and 0 bases at J, with 8 bases between the two ends. CDR3 loop: CASSLAPTSTDTQYF. CDR3 DNA: TGTGCCAGCAGCTTGGCTCCAACTAGCACAGATACGCAGTATTTT.

This clone is a singleton in its sample. The J gene is TRBJ2-3, the V gene TRBV5-1; TRBD2 aligns across 10 bases. The CDR3 has 17 amino acids. Germline values: CDR1 SGHRS, CDR2 YFSETQ. The junction had 10 bases not matched to a gene; V was cut back by 4 bases and J by 2 bases. CDR3 sequence reads: CASSIMLAGGITDTQYF. The CDR3, as DNA: TGCGCCAGCAGCATAATGTTAGCGGGGGGAATCACAGATACGCAGTATTTT.

The V and J genes are TRBV30 and TRBJ1-5; 9 bases are a match to TRBD1. Germline V lookup: CDR1 GTSNPN, CDR2 SVGIG (reference sequence). With 4 bases clipped from V and 5 bases from J, the junction kept 18 bases outside the gene matches. This CDR3 spans 18 amino acids. This chain's CDR3 is CAWTKKGDREPEDQPQHF. CDR3 bases: TGTGCCTGGACTAAAAAGGGGGACAGGGAGCCGGAGGATCAGCCCCAGCATTTT.

The rearrangement uses TRBV7-9 and TRBJ2-7; 7 bases map to TRBD1. This CDR3 region has 13 residues. Germline loops: CDR1 SEHNR, CDR2 FQNEAQ (reference sequence). V lost 5 bases and J lost 3; bases outside the gene matches: 4. DNA of the CDR3: TGTGCCAGCAGCCGGGACAGAGACTACGAGCAGTACTTC. It encodes CASSRDRDYEQYF.

With respect to this clone: At one of its ends the junction is not consistent with the germline gene, which may arise from a read error. The V and J genes are TRBV30 and TRBJ1-6; D perhaps matches TRBD1 (5 bases). This CDR3 spans 15 amino acids. Germline values: CDR1 GTSNPN, CDR2 SVGIG (reference sequence). CDR3 region: CARSDPDSYNSPLHF. CDR3 DNA sequence: TGTGCCCGGAGTGACCCAGACAGCTATAATTCACCCCTCCACTTT.

Here the CDR3 reads CASRWRWASMETQYF. CDR3 in DNA: TGTGCCAGCAGATGGAGGTGGGCTAGTATGGAGACCCAGTACTTC. The V gene is TRBV2, the J gene TRBJ2-5, with D possibly TRBD2 on 5 matching bases. The length of the CDR3 is 15 residues. CDR1 SNHLY and CDR2 FYNNEI come from the germline V gene. Trimming cost V 6 bases and J 5 bases, with 19 bases left between them.